This TCR beta chain was recovered during a study of molecular identifiers for immune sequencing clone quantification. This clonotype was counted many times. TCRdb reprocessed the PCR reads with MiXCR, giving one entry per CDR3 protein. The sample lists some 650,000 distinct CDR3 sequences; nearly 20% were seen once. CDR3 length equals 17 residues. The germline V gene encodes CDR1 MNHEY and CDR2 SVGEGT. Germline trimming cut 2 bases from V and 3 bases from J; bases unmatched to any gene: 10. Sequences were obtained from naive CD8+ T cells from blood, with Jurkat cell RNA spiked in. Indicated subset: FACS-sorted CD8+CD4-CCR7+CD45RA+ naive T cells. The chain carries TRBV6-2 or TRBV6-3 and TRBJ2-3; 8 bases are a match to TRBD2. This sequence originates from a human donor in good health. Some libraries in this study had Jurkat cell RNA spiked in. This CDR3 reads CASSYTTSGGSTDTQYF. The CDR3, as DNA: TGTGCCAGCAGTTACACCACTAGCGGAGGGTCGACAGATACGCAGTATTTT.